What follows describes a single T cell receptor (beta chain). Original analysis: Cell counts per sample came from amplifying reference gene primers. Here immunoSEQ multiplex PCR was the method, and the copy in TCRdb shows in-frame clones only, minus some. V and J calls and clone size follow that table, whereas D and trimming were derived from the DNA. The data hold roughly 180,000 clones, with about four fifths observed a single time. This sample was taken from a study of blood T cell repertoires in COVID-19. Overall study context: Sites in the United States, Italy and Spain provided acute and convalescent COVID-19 samples.

V gave up 6 bases and J gave up 5 bases, with 10 bases separating them. Per the germline V gene, CDR1 is ENHRY and CDR2 is SYGVKD. This CDR3 has 13 residues. This clonotype originated in an older woman with COVID-19, enrolled during active disease. The chain couples TRBV10-3 to TRBJ2-2, with a weak D call TRBD2 (6 bases). The specimen was peripheral blood. This CDR3 is CAIRLGTTGELFF. CDR3 nucleotides: TGTGCCATCAGGCTGGGGACTACCGGGGAGCTGTTTTTT.